This T cell receptor beta chain was observed in a study of blood T cell repertoires in COVID-19. Study-level information: T cells, B-cell-depleted T cells, or PBMCs provided the cDNA or gDNA that served as material.

In the authors' workflow: By means of reference gene primer amplification, nucleated cell counts were estimated. Sequencing was performed with immunoSEQ multiplex PCR; in TCRdb, only in-frame clones are kept and a portion is missing. That table supplies the V and J calls and clone size; D and trimming were determined from the DNA. The sample lists some 71,000 clones; just over 90% were seen once. CDR1 LGHDT and CDR2 YNNKEL come from the germline V gene (reference sequence). The length of the CDR3 is 14 residues. With 4 bases clipped from V and 9 bases from J, the junction kept 3 bases outside the gene matches.

V and J are TRBV3-1 (or the pseudogene TRBV3-2) and TRBJ2-1, with 13 nucleotides matching TRBD2. This TCR was recovered from a woman under 30 with acute or convalescent COVID-19. Specimen: peripheral blood. In nucleotides, the CDR3 is TGTGCCAGCAGCCGGACTAGCGGGGGCAGTGAGCAGTTCTTC. It translates to CASSRTSGGSEQFF.